These 4 T cell receptor beta chains were all obtained from the same sample, sequenced in a study of technical replicates of blood from several donors. This table comes from immunoSEQ multiplex PCR, and its TCRdb copy is limited to in-frame clones, with some not included. The data hold some 87,000 clones, with about 96% observed a single time. Specimen: T cells isolated from PBMCs. Receptors were obtained from a human donor in good health.

V and J are TRBV6-6 and TRBJ2-7; the D gene is possibly TRBD1 (5 bases). The CDR3 is 16 amino acids. Germline V gives CDR1 MNHNY, CDR2 SVGAGI (reference sequence). V was shortened by 8 bases and J by 2 bases, with 22 bases between the two germline ends. The DNA for the CDR3 is TGTGCCAGCGGACAAGTTGGGCCAGGGTCAGCCTACGAGCAGTACTTC. Translation: CASGQVGPGSAYEQYF.

The chain joins TRBV5-1 to TRBJ2-7; D is possibly TRBD1 (6 bases). This CDR3 region has 14 residues. Germline V CDR1 and CDR2: SGHRS, YFSETQ. With 6 bases removed from V and 0 bases from J, the gap between germline ends came to 13 bases. CDR3 protein: CASNLDSGSYEQYF. The CDR3 region has the DNA TGCGCCAGCAACCTGGACAGTGGCTCCTACGAGCAGTACTTC.

This clone was counted between two and nine times. The chain couples TRBV9 to TRBJ1-4; a weak D match, TRBD1 (5 bases). Trimming stripped 0 bases from V and 12 bases from J, with 21 bases between. Germline CDR1 reads SGDLS; CDR2 reads YYNGEE. The CDR3 covers 16 residues. In DNA, the CDR3 is TGTGCCAGCAGCGTAGAGTCTAGTTATCGGGGGGAGGAACTGTTTTTT. This translates into CASSVESSYRGEELFF. Full variable domain (remainder filled in from reference TRBV9 and TRBJ1-4): DSGVTQTPKHLITATGQRVTLRCSPRSGDLSVYWYQQSLDQGLQFLIQYYNGEERAKGNILERFSAQQFPDLHSELNLSSLELGDSALYFCASSVESSYRGEELFFGSGTQLSVL.

This sequence joins TRBV4-1 and TRBJ1-2; no reliable D call. Germline loops: CDR1 MGHRA, CDR2 YSYEKL. The V end lost 1 base, the J end lost 6 bases, and 15 bases lay between the germline ends. This CDR3 comprises 15 residues. The CDR3 coding sequence is TGCGCCAGCAGCCAAGCAGGTACCCGCGGGCATGGCTACACCTTC. This encodes CASSQAGTRGHGYTF.